What follows is one T cell receptor beta chain and its context. CDR1 and CDR2 from the germline V gene are MGHRA and YSYEKL. The CDR3 is 17 amino acids. The V end was cut by 1 base, the J end by 0 bases, with 15 bases between. This sample stems from a study of CD8+ T cells in alopecia areata. Reverse transcribed after extraction, RNA yielded cDNA as the sequencing template. Data came from immunoSEQ multiplex PCR; TCRdb stores just in-frame clones and leaves some out. Of 200,000 to 250,000 clones listed, around 62% are singletons. The chain links TRBV4-1 to TRBJ1-1; D is unclear. The receptor was isolated from a human donor with alopecia areata. The sample was CD4+ T cells sorted from blood, taken at week 0. The CDR3 region is CASSQVVGGFLNTEAFF. The CDR3 nucleotides are TGCGCCAGCAGCCAAGTAGTCGGAGGGTTTCTGAACACTGAAGCTTTCTTT.